Below, 14 T cell receptor beta chains from the same sample are listed, as sequenced in a study of T-cell reconstitution after alpha-beta-depleted transplantation in children. Preparation of the TCRbeta library involved a method that used unique molecular identifiers. TCRdb reprocessed the PCR reads via MiXCR and lists one record per CDR3 protein. The table records approximately 800,000 distinct CDR3 sequences, roughly 15% of them present only once. This specimen was PBMCs, mostly from graft donor cells, taken 360 days after TCRalphabeta/CD19-depleted stem cell transplant. The receptor set was obtained from a male patient under 18 who had a stem cell transplant for acute lymphoblastic leukemia, so the T cells may come from the graft donor.

This clonotype has a handful of counts. The chain carries TRBV15 and TRBJ2-7; no clear D. The CDR3 is 12 amino acids. V shed 0 bases and J shed 4 bases, with 4 bases lying between them. Germline CDR1 and CDR2: LNHNV and YYDKDF (reference sequence). As DNA, the CDR3 is TGTGCCACCAGCAGAGATTCGTACGAGCAGTACTTC. Amino acids: CATSRDSYEQYF. The entire variable domain, with the rest obtained from reference TRBV15 and TRBJ2-7, is as follows: DAMVIQNPRYQVTQFGKPVTLSCSQTLNHNVMYWYQQKSSQAPKLLFHYYDKDFNNEADTPDNFQSRRPNTSFCFLDIRSPGLGDTAMYLCATSRDSYEQYFGPGTRLTVT.

This clonotype occurred a few times. The chain joins TRBV15 to TRBJ2-7, with D perhaps assigned TRBD1 or TRBD2 (5 bases each). Germline lookup yields CDR1 LNHNV and CDR2 YYDKDF (reference sequence). CDR3 size: 18 residues. V shed 1 base and J shed 2 bases, with 21 bases lying between them. The CDR3 spells CATSRGGDRSYLPYEQYF. CDR3 nucleotide sequence: TGTGCCACCAGCAGAGGAGGGGACCGGTCCTATCTTCCCTACGAGCAGTACTTC.

This clonotype has a handful of counts. This chain links TRBV27 with TRBJ2-7, with 11 bases identical to TRBD2. The trim removed 0 bases at V and 2 bases at J, leaving 3 bases unmatched. Germline V gene sequence: CDR1 MNHEY, CDR2 SMNVEV (reference sequence). CDR3 length: 16 residues. The CDR3 reads CASSLSGLAEAYEQYF. The CDR3 DNA follows: TGTGCCAGCAGTTTATCGGGACTAGCGGAGGCCTACGAGCAGTACTTC.

The sample holds a few counts of this clonotype. The CDR3, as DNA: TGTGCCATCAGTGAGGGACAGGGGTCCCACGAGCAGTACTTC. This encodes CAISEGQGSHEQYF. The rearrangement joins TRBV10-3 to TRBJ2-7, with 9 bases matching TRBD1. This CDR3 is built from 14 residues. V was clipped by 2 bases and J by 5 bases; unmatched bases: 4. Germline-derived CDR1 and CDR2 are ENHRY and SYGVKD.

The chain couples TRBV4-1 to TRBJ2-6; unclear D gene. Germline CDR1 reads MGHRA; CDR2 reads YSYEKL. The CDR3 totals 14 residues. Deletions cut 3 bases from V and 4 bases from J, with 7 bases between. The CDR3 region is CASSHKYGANVLTF. CDR3 sequence (DNA): TGCGCCAGCAGCCACAAATACGGGGCCAACGTCCTGACTTTC.

This clonotype was counted many times. CDR3 region: CSASPKTVNYGYTF. CDR3 nucleotides: TGCAGTGCTTCCCCGAAGACAGTCAACTATGGCTACACCTTC. The chain uses TRBV20-1 and TRBJ1-2; possibly TRBD1 for D (5 bases). The CDR3 is made up of 14 amino acids. CDR1 and CDR2 (germline): DFQATT, SNEGSKA (reference sequence). Trimming took 5 bases from V and 2 from J, leaving 15 bases between them.

CDR3 amino acids: CASRVTGPNQPQHF. CDR3 sequence (DNA): TGTGCCAGCAGAGTAACAGGACCCAATCAGCCCCAGCATTTT. The J gene is TRBJ1-5, the V gene TRBV28; D possibly corresponds to TRBD1 (5 bases). The CDR3 is 14 amino acids. Trimming left V 6 bases short and J 3 bases short, with 12 bases between. Germline lookup yields CDR1 MDHEN and CDR2 SYDVKM.

The CDR3 loop reads CASSLPPGLAGGYTGELFF. The DNA of the CDR3 is TGCGCCAGCAGCTTACCACCGGGACTAGCGGGAGGATACACCGGGGAGCTGTTTTTT. V is TRBV4-1 and J is TRBJ2-2, with 15 bases aligning to TRBD2. Trimming at V came to 5 bases and at J to 3 bases, leaving 10 bases not matched to a gene. The germline gives CDR1 MGHRA, CDR2 YSYEKL. CDR3 length: 19 amino acids.

The sample holds many counts of this clonotype. The J gene is TRBJ2-4, the V gene TRBV5-6; no firm D call. This CDR3 comprises 15 residues. V shed 1 base and J shed 1 base, with 9 bases lying between them. Germline CDR1 reads SGHDT; CDR2 reads YYEEEE. DNA of the CDR3: TGTGCCAGCAGCTTGCCTGGGATGGCCAAAAACATTCAGTACTTC. The encoded protein is CASSLPGMAKNIQYF.

This clonotype turned up a few times. This chain joins TRBV19 and TRBJ2-1; 8 positions match TRBD1. Germline loops: CDR1 LNHDA, CDR2 SQIVND (reference sequence). V trimming: 7 bases; J trimming: 6 bases; junction bases outside the gene matches: 5. The CDR3 has 13 residues. CDR3 loop: CASTRTGRNEQFF. In DNA, the CDR3 is TGTGCCAGTACACGGACAGGGCGCAATGAGCAGTTCTTC.

This clonotype came up many times. V usage is TRBV6-5 and J usage is TRBJ2-3; D unresolved. The germline V and J ends were trimmed by 3 bases and 2 bases, with 9 bases remaining between them. Germline V gene lookup returns CDR1 MNHEY and CDR2 SVGAGI. The CDR3 loop spans 14 amino acids. The CDR3 region has the DNA TGTGCCAGCAGTTATTGGGGTGTCACAGATACGCAGTATTTT. Translating gives CASSYWGVTDTQYF.

Concerning this clonotype: The missing conserved phenylalanine or tryptophan at the end of this CDR3 makes a read error likely. No DNA is shown, since the ends of the CDR3 on it are uncertain; the CDR3 is the one TCRdb lists. J is TRBJ2-3 and V is TRBV27; the table's D call, TRBD2, was not checked against the DNA. The CDR3 has 14 amino acids, counting both end residues. Germline CDR1 reads MNHEY; CDR2 reads SMNVEV (reference sequence). The chain's CDR3 is CASSPDYPSSPARE.

The chain couples TRBV5-5 to TRBJ2-1; 7 bases fit TRBD2. The CDR3 is made up of 17 amino acids. V lost 0 bases and J lost 0; bases outside the gene matches: 6. Germline V CDR1 and CDR2: SGHKS, YYEKEE (reference sequence). The CDR3: CASSLAPRTSSYNEQFF. In DNA, the CDR3 is TGTGCCAGCAGCTTGGCCCCCCGGACTAGCTCCTACAATGAGCAGTTCTTC.

This clonotype was counted ten times or more. The V gene is TRBV20-1, the J gene TRBJ2-7, with 7 bases matching TRBD1. Germline CDR1 reads DFQATT; CDR2 reads SNEGSKA (reference sequence). V gave up 5 bases and J gave up 3 bases; unmatched junction bases: 7. The CDR3 length is 13 residues. In DNA, the CDR3 is TGCAGTGCTTGGGGACAGAGCAACTACGAGCAGTACTTC. Its protein is CSAWGQSNYEQYF.